This T cell receptor (beta chain) appears in the sequencing data of a study of blood T cell repertoires in COVID-19. The overall study: The origin of the acute and convalescent COVID-19 samples was the United States, Italy and Spain. Sources were T cells, B-cell-depleted T cells, or PBMCs; the material itself was cDNA or gDNA.

Original processing notes: Reference gene primers were amplified, and this amplification served to estimate nucleated cell counts. The method was immunoSEQ multiplex PCR; TCRdb's version includes in-frame clones alone and lacks a portion of them. That table supplies the V and J calls and clone size; D and trimming were determined from the DNA. Among 150,000 to 200,000 clones, 75% to 85% were seen once, and the ten largest hold around a sixth. Ages ranged from about 18 to 100 years, with residence in approximately 25 US areas. Germline assignment: CDR1 SGHRS and CDR2 YFSETQ. CDR3 length: 14 residues. Trimming took off 0 bases at V and 0 bases at J, with 6 bases between the two ends.

Material: PBMCs or T cells enriched from blood (not recorded which). The chain recombines TRBV5-1 with TRBJ1-1, with no clear D. The sequence came from a woman aged 50 to 65 with acute COVID-19. CDR3 DNA sequence: TGCGCCAGCAGCTTGGGGCACCTGAACACTGAAGCTTTCTTT. Its protein is CASSLGHLNTEAFF.